These 2 T cell receptor beta chains were sequenced from one sample in a study of cytomegalovirus exposure and HLA in healthy donors. A multiplex PCR was run with 60 Vbeta primers and 13 Jbeta primers. Assay used: immunoSEQ multiplex PCR; TCRdb lists only in-frame clones, some missing. The data show fewer than 350,000 clones, with over 85% seen just once and about 2% held by the top ten. Sequencing was performed on PBMCs. The receptors shown here come from a woman aged 18-30 years in good health and CMV-seronegative.

DNA for the CDR3: TGTGCCACCAGTCCCGGACAGAACTATGGCTACACCTTC. This encodes CATSPGQNYGYTF. The V call is TRBV15, the J call TRBJ1-2, with TRBD1 as a possible D gene (6 bases). The length of the CDR3 is 13 residues. V was shortened by 6 bases and J by 2 bases, with 10 bases between the two germline ends. Per germline, CDR1 LNHNV and CDR2 YYDKDF (reference sequence). Full variable domain (outside the CDR3, taken from reference TRBV15 and TRBJ1-2): DAMVIQNPRYQVTQFGKPVTLSCSQTLNHNVMYWYQQKSSQAPKLLFHYYDKDFNNEADTPDNFQSRRPNTSFCFLDIRSPGLGDTAMYLCATSPGQNYGYTFGSGTRLTVV.

This chain links TRBV9 with TRBJ2-1; no clear D. The CDR3 length is 11 residues. V dropped 3 bases and J dropped 7 bases, with 5 bases sitting between them. Germline V gene data show CDR1 as SGDLS and CDR2 as YYNGEE. CDR3 residues: CASSGANEQFF. The CDR3 region has the DNA TGTGCCAGCAGCGGAGCGAATGAGCAGTTCTTC.